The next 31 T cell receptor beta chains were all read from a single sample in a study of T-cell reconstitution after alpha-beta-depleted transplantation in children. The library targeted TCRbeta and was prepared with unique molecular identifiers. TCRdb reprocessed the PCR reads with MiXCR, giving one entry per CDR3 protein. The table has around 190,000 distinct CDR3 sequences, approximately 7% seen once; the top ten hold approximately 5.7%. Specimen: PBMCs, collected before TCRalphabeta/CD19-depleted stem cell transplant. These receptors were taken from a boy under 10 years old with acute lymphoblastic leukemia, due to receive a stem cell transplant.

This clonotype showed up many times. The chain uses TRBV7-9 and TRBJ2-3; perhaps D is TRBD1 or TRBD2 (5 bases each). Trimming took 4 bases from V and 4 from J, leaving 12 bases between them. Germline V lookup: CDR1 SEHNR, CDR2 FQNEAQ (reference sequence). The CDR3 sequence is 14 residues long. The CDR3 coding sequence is TGTGCCAGCAGCTCAGAGGGGCTCGCAGATACGCAGTATTTT. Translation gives CASSSEGLADTQYF.

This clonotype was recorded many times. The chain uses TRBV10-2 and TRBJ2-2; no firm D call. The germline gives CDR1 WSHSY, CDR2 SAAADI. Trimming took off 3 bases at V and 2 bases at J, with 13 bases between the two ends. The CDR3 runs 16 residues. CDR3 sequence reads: CASSENSRQNTGELFF. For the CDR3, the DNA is TGCGCCAGCAGTGAAAACAGCAGGCAAAACACCGGGGAGCTGTTTTTT.

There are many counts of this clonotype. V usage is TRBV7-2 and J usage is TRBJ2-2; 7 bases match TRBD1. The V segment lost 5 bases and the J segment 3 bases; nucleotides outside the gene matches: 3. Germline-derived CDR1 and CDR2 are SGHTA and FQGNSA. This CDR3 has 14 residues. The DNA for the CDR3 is TGTGCCAGCAGCACGGGACAGCACACCGGGGAGCTGTTTTTT. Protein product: CASSTGQHTGELFF.

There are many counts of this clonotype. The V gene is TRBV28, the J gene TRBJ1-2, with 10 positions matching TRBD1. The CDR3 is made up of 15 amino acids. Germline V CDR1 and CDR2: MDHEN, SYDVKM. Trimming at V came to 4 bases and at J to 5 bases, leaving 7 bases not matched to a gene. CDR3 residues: CASSSPGQGTYGYTF. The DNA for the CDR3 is TGTGCCAGCAGTTCTCCGGGACAGGGGACGTATGGCTACACCTTC.

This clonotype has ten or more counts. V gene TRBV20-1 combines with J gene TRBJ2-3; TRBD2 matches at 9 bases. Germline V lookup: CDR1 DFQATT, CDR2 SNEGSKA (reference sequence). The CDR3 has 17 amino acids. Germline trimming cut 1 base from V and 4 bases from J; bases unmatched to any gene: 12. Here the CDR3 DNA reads TGCAGTGCTAGAGTGCCTTATGCGGGAGGGCCGGCAGATACGCAGTATTTT. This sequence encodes CSARVPYAGGPADTQYF.

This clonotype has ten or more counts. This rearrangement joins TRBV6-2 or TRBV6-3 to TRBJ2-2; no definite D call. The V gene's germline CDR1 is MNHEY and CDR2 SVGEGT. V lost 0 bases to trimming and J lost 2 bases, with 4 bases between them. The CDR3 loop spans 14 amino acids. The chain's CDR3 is CASSYSTNTGELFF. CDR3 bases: TGTGCCAGCAGTTACTCGACAAACACCGGGGAGCTGTTTTTT.

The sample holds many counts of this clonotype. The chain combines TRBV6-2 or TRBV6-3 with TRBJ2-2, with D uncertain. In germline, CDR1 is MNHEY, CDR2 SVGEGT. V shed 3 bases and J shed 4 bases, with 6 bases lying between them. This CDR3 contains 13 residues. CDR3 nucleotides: TGTGCCAGCAGTTATCAGTCCACCGGGGAGCTGTTTTTT. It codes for CASSYQSTGELFF.

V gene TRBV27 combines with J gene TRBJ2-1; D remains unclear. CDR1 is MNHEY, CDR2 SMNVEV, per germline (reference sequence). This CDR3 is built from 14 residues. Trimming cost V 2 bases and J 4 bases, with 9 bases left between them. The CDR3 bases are TGTGCCAGCAGTTTAGGGGTAAATTACAATGAGCAGTTCTTC. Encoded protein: CASSLGVNYNEQFF.

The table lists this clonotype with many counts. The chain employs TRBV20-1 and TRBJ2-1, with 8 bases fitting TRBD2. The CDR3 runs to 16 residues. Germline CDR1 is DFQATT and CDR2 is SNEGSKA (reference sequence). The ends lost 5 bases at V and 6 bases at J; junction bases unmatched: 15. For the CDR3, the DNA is TGCAGTGCTCCCCCCCGCGGGGTAGCGGGAACCAATGAGCAGTTCTTC. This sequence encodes CSAPPRGVAGTNEQFF.

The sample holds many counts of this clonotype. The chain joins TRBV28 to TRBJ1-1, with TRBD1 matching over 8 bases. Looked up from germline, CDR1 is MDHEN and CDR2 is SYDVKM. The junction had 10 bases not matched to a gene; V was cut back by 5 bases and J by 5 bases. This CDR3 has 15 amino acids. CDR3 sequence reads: CASSRLGTGSTEAFF. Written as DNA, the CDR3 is TGTGCCAGCAGTCGTCTAGGGACAGGTAGTACTGAAGCTTTCTTT.

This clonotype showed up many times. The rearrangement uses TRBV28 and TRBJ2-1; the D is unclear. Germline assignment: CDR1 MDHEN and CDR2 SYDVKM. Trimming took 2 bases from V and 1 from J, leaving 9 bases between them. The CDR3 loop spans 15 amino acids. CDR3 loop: CASSLLTISYNEQFF. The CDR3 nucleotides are TGTGCCAGCAGTTTACTAACCATATCCTACAATGAGCAGTTCTTC.

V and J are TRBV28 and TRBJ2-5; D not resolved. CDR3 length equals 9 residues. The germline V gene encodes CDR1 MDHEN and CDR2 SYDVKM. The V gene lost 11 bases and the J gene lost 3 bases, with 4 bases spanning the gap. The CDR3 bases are TGTGCCGGAGAAGAGACCCAGTACTTC. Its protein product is CAGEETQYF.

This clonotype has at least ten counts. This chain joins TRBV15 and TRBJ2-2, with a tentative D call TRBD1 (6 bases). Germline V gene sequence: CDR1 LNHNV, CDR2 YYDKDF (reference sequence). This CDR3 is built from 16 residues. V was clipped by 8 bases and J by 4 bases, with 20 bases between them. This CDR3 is CATAGALGWGTGELFF. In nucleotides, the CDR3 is TGTGCCACCGCAGGGGCCCTTGGCTGGGGCACCGGGGAGCTGTTTTTT. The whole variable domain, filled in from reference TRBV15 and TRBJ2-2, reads DAMVIQNPRYQVTQFGKPVTLSCSQTLNHNVMYWYQQKSSQAPKLLFHYYDKDFNNEADTPDNFQSRRPNTSFCFLDIRSPGLGDTAMYLCATAGALGWGTGELFFGEGSRLTVL.

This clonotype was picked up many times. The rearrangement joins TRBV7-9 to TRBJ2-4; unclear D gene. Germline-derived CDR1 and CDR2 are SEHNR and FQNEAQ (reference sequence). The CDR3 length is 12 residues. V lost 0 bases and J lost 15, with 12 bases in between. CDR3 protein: CASSLASRTPYF. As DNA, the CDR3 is TGTGCCAGCAGCTTAGCCAGCAGGACCCCGTACTTC. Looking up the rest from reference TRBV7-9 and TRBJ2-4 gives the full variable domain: DTGVSQNPRHKITKRGQNVTFRCDPISEHNRLYWYRQTLGQGPEFLTYFQNEAQLEKSRLLSDRFSAERPKGSFSTLEIQRTEQGDSAMYLCASSLASRTPYFGAGTRLSVL.

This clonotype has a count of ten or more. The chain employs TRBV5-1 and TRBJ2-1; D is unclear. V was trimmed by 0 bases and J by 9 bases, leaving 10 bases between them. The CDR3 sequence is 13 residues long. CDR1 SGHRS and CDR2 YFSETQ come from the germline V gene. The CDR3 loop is CASSLARSAEQFF. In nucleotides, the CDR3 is TGCGCCAGCAGCTTGGCTCGGTCCGCTGAGCAGTTCTTC.

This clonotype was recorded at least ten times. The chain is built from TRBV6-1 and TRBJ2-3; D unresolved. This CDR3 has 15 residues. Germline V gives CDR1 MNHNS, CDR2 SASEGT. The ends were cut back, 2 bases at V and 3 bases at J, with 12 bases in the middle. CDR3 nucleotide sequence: TGTGCCAGCAGTGAACCTGGATCTCAAACAGATACGCAGTATTTT. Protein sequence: CASSEPGSQTDTQYF.

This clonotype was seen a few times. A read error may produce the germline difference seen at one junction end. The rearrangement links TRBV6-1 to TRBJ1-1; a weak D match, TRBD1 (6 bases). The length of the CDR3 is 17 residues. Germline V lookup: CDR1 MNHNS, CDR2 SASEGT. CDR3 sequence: CAISEWTAVTANTEAFF. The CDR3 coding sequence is TGTGCCATCAGTGAATGGACAGCAGTAACGGCGAACACTGAAGCTTTCTTT.

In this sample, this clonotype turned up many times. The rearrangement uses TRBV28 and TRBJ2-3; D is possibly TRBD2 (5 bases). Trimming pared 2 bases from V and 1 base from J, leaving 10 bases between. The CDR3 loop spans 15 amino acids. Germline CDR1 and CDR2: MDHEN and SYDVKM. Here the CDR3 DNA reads TGTGCCAGCAGTTTAAAACCCGGGGGCACAGATACGCAGTATTTT. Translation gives CASSLKPGGTDTQYF. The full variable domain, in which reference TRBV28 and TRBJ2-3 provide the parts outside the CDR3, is DVKVTQSSRYLVKRTGEKVFLECVQDMDHENMFWYRQDPGLGLRLIYFSYDVKMKEKGDIPEGYSVSREKKERFSLILESASTNQTSMYLCASSLKPGGTDTQYFGPGTRLTVL.

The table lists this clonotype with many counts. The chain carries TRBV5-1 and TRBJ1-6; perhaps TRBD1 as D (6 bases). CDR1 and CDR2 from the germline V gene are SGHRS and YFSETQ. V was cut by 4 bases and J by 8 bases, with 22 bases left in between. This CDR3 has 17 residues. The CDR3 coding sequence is TGCGCCAGCAGCAAATTATCAATGAAGACAGGTGATTCACCCCTCCACTTT. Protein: CASSKLSMKTGDSPLHF.

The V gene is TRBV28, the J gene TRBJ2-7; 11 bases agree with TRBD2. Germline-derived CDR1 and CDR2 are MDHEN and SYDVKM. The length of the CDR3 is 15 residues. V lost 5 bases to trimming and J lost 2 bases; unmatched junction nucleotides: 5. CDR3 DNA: TGTGCCAGCAGTCCGACTAGCGGGGATCCCTACGAGCAGTACTTC. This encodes CASSPTSGDPYEQYF.

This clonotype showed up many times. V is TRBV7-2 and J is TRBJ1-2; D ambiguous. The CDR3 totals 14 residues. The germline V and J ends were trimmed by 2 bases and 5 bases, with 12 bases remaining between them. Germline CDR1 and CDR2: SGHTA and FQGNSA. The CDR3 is CASSLTTSGYGYTF. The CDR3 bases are TGTGCCAGCAGCTTAACAACCTCGGGATATGGCTACACCTTC.

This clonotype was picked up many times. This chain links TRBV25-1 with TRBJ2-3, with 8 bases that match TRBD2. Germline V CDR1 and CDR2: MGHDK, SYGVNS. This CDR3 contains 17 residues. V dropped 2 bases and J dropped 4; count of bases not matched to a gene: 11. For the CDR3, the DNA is TGTGCCAGCAGTGAACCCAGGGCGGGAGGATCGGCAGATACGCAGTATTTT. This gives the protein CASSEPRAGGSADTQYF.

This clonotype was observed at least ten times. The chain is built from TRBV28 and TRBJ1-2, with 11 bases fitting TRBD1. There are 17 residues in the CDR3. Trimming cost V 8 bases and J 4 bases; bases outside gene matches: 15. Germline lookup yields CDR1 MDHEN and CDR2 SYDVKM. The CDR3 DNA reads TGTGCCAGCCGTGCTACCCACCGGGACAGGGGGGCCTATGGCTACACCTTC. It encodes CASRATHRDRGAYGYTF.

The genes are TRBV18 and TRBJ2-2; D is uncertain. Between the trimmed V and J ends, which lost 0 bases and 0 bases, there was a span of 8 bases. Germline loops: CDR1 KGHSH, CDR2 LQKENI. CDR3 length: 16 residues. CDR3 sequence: CASSPPSGPNTGELFF. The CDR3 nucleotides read TGTGCCAGCTCACCACCGTCCGGGCCGAACACCGGGGAGCTGTTTTTT.

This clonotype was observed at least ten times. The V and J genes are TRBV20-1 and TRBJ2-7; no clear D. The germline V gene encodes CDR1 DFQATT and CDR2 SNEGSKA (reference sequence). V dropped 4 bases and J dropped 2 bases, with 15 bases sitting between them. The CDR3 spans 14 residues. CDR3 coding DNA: TGCAGTGCTATAGGAGTTACAGTTACCTACGAGCAGTACTTC. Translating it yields CSAIGVTVTYEQYF.

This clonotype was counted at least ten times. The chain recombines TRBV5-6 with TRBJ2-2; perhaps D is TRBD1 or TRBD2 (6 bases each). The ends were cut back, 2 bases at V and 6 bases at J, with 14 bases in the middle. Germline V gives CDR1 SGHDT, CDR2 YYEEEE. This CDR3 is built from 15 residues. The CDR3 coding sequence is TGTGCCAGCAGCTTAGGAGGGGGGTATTCCGGGGAGCTGTTTTTT. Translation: CASSLGGGYSGELFF.

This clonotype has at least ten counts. The CDR3 DNA sequence: TGTGCCAGCAGCTTAGGCGGACTAGCGGTCTACAATGAGCAGTTCTTC. Translating gives CASSLGGLAVYNEQFF. The chain links TRBV11-2 to TRBJ2-1; TRBD2 agrees at 10 bases. Germline V gives CDR1 SGHAT, CDR2 FQNNGV. CDR3 length equals 16 residues. V shed 1 base, J shed 3 bases, and the junction held 3 bases outside the gene matches.

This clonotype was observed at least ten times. The CDR3: CASSSPTETQETQYF. CDR3 nucleotides: TGCGCCAGCAGCTCCCCGACAGAAACCCAAGAGACCCAGTACTTC. The genes are TRBV5-1 and TRBJ2-5; possibly TRBD1 for D (5 bases). V gave up 3 bases and J gave up 1 base, with 13 bases separating them. CDR3 size: 15 residues. Germline V gene sequence: CDR1 SGHRS, CDR2 YFSETQ.

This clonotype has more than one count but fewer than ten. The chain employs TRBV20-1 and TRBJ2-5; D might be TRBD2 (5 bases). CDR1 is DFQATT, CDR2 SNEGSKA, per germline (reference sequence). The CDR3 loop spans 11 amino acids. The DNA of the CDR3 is TGCAGCCGGGCCCGGGGAGAGACCCAGTACTTC. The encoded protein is CSRARGETQYF.

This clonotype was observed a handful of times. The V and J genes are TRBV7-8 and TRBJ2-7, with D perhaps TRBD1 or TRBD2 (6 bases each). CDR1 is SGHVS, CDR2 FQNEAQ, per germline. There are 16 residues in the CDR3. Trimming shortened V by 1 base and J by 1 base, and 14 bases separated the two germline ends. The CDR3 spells CASSLVGGSLSYEQYF. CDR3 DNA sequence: TGTGCCAGCAGCTTAGTGGGGGGCTCTCTTTCCTACGAGCAGTACTTC.

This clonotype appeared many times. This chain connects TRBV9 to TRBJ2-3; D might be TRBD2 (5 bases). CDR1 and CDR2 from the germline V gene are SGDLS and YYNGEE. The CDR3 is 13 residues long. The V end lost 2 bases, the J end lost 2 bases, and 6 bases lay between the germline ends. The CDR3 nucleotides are TGTGCCAGCAGCGTGGGAGCCACAGATACGCAGTATTTT. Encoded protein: CASSVGATDTQYF.